A single sample gave rise to the 3 T cell receptor beta chains below, sequenced in a study of cytomegalovirus exposure and HLA in healthy donors. The PCR made use of 60 Vbeta and 13 Jbeta primers. Sequencing was performed with immunoSEQ multiplex PCR; in TCRdb, only in-frame clones are kept and a portion is missing. Of fewer than 200,000 clones listed, around four fifths are singletons. Sequenced material: PBMCs. The receptor source for this set is a man younger than 40 in good health and CMV-seronegative.

As DNA, the CDR3 is TGTGCCAGCAGCTTAGATGGGGGGACAGGGGTCTACGAGCAGTACTTC. It is translated as CASSLDGGTGVYEQYF. V is TRBV11-2 and J is TRBJ2-7; TRBD1 agrees at 10 bases. CDR3 length equals 16 residues. After removal of 0 bases from V and 3 bases from J, the junction contained 5 bases not matched to a gene. Germline assignment: CDR1 SGHAT and CDR2 FQNNGV. The full variable domain, completed using reference TRBV11-2 and TRBJ2-7, is EAGVAQSPRYKIIEKRQSVAFWCNPISGHATLYWYQQILGQGPKLLIQFQNNGVVDDSQLPKDRFSAERLKGVDSTLKIQPAKLEDSAVYLCASSLDGGTGVYEQYFGPGTRLTVT.

CDR3 region: CASSSGQGREKLFF. DNA of the CDR3: TGTGCCAGCAGTTCAGGACAGGGAAGAGAAAAACTGTTTTTT. The genes are TRBV28 and TRBJ1-4; 8 positions agree with TRBD1. J lost 8 bases, V lost 4 bases, and 6 bases had no gene match. Germline V gene sequence: CDR1 MDHEN, CDR2 SYDVKM. The CDR3 consists of 14 residues.

This clone has just a few counts. J is TRBJ1-1 and V is TRBV28, with 7 bases lining up with TRBD1. Losses at the gene ends were 6 bases for V and 9 bases for J; bases not matched to a gene: 10. This CDR3 is built from 13 residues. CDR1 and CDR2 (germline): MDHEN, SYDVKM. CDR3 region: CASRPGRQGKAFF. CDR3 sequence (DNA): TGTGCCAGCAGGCCAGGTAGACAGGGAAAAGCTTTCTTT.